This T cell receptor (beta chain) is from a study of human thymus T cells. The study, taken as a whole, reports: Related research described strongly overlapping thymic repertoires in unrelated people.

Method: immunoSEQ multiplex PCR; TCRdb's copy keeps in-frame clones and lacks some. The sample records some 130,000 clones, about 93% being singletons. This CDR3 is 17 amino acids long. Germline V gene data show CDR1 as MDHEN and CDR2 as SYDVKM. The V end was cut by 5 bases, the J end by 0 bases, with 17 bases between. The thymus tissue came from resections taken during corrective heart surgery. A remark on this clone: Its antigen is still unknown.

The chain has TRBV28 and TRBJ1-3, with D possibly matching TRBD1 (5 bases). The source of this sequence is a boy younger than two with a congenital heart defect but otherwise immunologically healthy. What was sequenced was thymus tissue. In nucleotides, the CDR3 is TGTGCCAGCAGTCGCGGGGGGGGGTTCCTCTCTGGAAACACCATATATTTT. This codes for CASSRGGGFLSGNTIYF.